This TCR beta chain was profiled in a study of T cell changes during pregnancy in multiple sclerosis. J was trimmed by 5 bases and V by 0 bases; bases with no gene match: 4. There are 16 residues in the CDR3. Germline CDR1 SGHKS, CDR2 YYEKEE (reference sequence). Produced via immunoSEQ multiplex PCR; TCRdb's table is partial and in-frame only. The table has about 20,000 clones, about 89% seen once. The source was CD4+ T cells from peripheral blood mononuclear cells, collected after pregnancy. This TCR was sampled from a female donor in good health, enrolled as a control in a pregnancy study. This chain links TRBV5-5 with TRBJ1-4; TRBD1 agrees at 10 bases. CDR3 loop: CASSLVPGQGNEKLFF. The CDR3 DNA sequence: TGTGCCAGCAGCTTGGTCCCGGGACAGGGGAATGAAAAACTGTTTTTT.